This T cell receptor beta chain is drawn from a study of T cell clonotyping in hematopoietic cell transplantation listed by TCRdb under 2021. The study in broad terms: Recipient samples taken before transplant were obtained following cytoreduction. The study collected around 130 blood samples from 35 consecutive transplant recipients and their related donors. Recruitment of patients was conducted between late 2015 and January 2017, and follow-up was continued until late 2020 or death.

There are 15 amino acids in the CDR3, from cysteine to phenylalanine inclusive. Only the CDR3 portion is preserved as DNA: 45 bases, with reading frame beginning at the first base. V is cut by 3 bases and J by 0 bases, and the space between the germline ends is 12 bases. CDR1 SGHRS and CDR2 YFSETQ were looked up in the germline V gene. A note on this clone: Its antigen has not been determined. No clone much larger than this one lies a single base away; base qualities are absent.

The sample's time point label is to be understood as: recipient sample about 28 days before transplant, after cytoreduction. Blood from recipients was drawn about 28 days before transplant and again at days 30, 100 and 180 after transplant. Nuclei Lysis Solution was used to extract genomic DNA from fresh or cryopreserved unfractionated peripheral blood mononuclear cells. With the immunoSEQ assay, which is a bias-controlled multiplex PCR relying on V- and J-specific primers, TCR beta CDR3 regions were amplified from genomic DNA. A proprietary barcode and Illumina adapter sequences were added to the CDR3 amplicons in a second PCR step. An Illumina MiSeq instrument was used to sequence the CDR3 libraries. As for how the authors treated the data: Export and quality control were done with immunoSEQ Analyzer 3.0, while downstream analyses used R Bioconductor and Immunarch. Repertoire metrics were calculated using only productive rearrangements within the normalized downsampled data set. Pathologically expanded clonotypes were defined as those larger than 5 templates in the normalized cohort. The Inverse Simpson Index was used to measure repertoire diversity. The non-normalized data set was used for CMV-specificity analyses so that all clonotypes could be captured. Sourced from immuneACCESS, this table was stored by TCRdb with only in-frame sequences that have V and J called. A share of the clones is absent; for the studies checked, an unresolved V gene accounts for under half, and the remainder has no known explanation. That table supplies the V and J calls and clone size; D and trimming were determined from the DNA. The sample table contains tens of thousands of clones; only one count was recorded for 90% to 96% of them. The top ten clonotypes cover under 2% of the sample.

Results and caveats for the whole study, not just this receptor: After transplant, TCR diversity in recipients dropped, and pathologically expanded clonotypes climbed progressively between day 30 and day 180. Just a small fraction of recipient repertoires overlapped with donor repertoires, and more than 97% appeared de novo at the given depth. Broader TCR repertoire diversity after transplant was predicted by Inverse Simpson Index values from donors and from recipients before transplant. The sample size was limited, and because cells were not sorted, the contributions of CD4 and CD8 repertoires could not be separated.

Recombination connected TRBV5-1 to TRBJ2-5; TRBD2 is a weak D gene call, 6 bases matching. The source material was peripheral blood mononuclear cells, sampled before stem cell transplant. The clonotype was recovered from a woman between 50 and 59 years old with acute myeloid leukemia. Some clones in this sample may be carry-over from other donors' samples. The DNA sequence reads TGCGCCAGCAGCTCCGTGGGAGGTTACCAAGAGACCCAGTACTTC. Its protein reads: CASSSVGGYQETQYF.